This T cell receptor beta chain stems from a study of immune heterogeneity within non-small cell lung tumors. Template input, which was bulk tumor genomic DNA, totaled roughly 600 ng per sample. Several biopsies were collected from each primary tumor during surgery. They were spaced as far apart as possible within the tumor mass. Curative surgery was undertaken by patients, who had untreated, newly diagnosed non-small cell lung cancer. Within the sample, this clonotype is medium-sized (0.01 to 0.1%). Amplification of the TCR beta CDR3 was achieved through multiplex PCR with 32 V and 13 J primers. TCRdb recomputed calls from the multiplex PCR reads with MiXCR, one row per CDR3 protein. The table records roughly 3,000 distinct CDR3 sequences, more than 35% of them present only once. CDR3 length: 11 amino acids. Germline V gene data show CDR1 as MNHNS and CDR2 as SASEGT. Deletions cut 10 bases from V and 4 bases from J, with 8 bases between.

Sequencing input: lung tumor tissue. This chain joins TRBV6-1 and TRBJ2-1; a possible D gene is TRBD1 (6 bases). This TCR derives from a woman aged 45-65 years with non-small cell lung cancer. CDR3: CATGQYNEQFF. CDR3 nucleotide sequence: TGTGCCACCGGACAGTACAATGAGCAGTTCTTC.